Below, 32 T cell receptor beta chains from the same sample are listed, as sequenced in a study of immune evolution from preneoplasia to lung adenocarcinoma. TCRdb's copy holds only in-frame clones and misses some; the assay was immunoSEQ multiplex PCR. This sample has approximately 6,100 clones, with about 80% found just once. Sequencing used FFPE lung adenocarcinoma in situ tissue. These receptors were obtained from a person aged 55-80 years with lung adenocarcinoma.

The chain uses TRBV4-2 and TRBJ2-2; D is unresolved. Trimming took off 1 base at V and 2 bases at J, with 11 bases between the two ends. Per the germline V gene, CDR1 is LGHNA and CDR2 is YNFKEQ. The CDR3 spans 16 residues. The CDR3 loop reads CASSQVGAANTGELFF. The CDR3 DNA reads as TGTGCCAGCAGCCAAGTTGGAGCCGCCAACACCGGGGAGCTGTTTTTT.

The CDR3 sequence: CASSPTGAGNTIYF. In DNA, the CDR3 is TGTGCCAGCTCACCGACAGGGGCCGGAAACACCATATATTTT. V usage is TRBV18 and J usage is TRBJ1-3; TRBD1 matches at 8 bases. With 3 bases clipped from V and 4 bases from J, the junction kept 2 bases outside the gene matches. Per the germline V gene, CDR1 is KGHSH and CDR2 is LQKENI. There are 14 residues in the CDR3.

The rearrangement links TRBV5-1 to TRBJ2-5; 7 bases are a match to TRBD1. The V and J ends lost 3 bases and 4 bases, in that order; junction bases with no gene match: 3. The CDR3 spans 13 residues. Germline lookup yields CDR1 SGHRS and CDR2 YFSETQ. The CDR3 here is CASSSQGVETQYF. The CDR3 region has the DNA TGCGCCAGCAGCTCCCAGGGGGTAGAGACCCAGTACTTC.

V usage is TRBV6-5 and J usage is TRBJ1-3; D possibly corresponds to TRBD1 (6 bases). Trimming took 5 bases from V and 0 from J, leaving 11 bases between them. CDR3 length: 15 residues. Per the germline V gene, CDR1 is MNHEY and CDR2 is SVGAGI. In nucleotides, the CDR3 is TGTGCCAGCAGTCGACAGGCGTACTCTGGAAACACCATATATTTT. Translating it yields CASSRQAYSGNTIYF.

The chain carries TRBV11-2 and TRBJ2-1; 11 nucleotides match TRBD1. Losses at the gene ends were 3 bases for V and 8 bases for J; bases not matched to a gene: 6. The CDR3 runs to 15 residues. The germline gives CDR1 SGHAT, CDR2 FQNNGV. This CDR3 is CASSFWTGGIDEQFF. The CDR3 DNA sequence: TGTGCCAGCAGCTTCTGGACAGGGGGCATCGATGAGCAGTTCTTC.

The chain employs TRBV6-5 and TRBJ1-2; D is perhaps TRBD1 (6 bases). The CDR3 sequence is 14 residues long. The V gene's germline CDR1 is MNHEY and CDR2 SVGAGI. Trimming pared 7 bases from V and 0 bases from J, leaving 12 bases between. CDR3 coding DNA: TGTGCCAGCAAACGAGACAGGACTAACTATGGCTACACCTTC. It is translated as CASKRDRTNYGYTF.

V and J are TRBV11-1 and TRBJ2-6; no clear D gene. Between the trimmed V and J ends, which lost 7 bases and 0 bases, there was a span of 10 bases. Looked up from germline, CDR1 is SGHAT and CDR2 is FQDESV (reference sequence). This CDR3 region has 15 residues. DNA of the CDR3: TGTGCCAGCACCCAAAGAGGCTCTGGGGCCAACGTCCTGACTTTC. It yields the protein CASTQRGSGANVLTF.

V usage is TRBV4-2 and J usage is TRBJ1-1, with a tentative D call TRBD1 (5 bases). Deletions cut 5 bases from V and 7 bases from J, with 14 bases between. Germline V lookup: CDR1 LGHNA, CDR2 YNFKEQ. The CDR3 consists of 13 residues. CDR3 sequence reads: CASSFRGRGEAFF. CDR3 nucleotides: TGTGCCAGCAGCTTCCGGGGAAGGGGTGAAGCTTTCTTT.

The rearrangement joins TRBV6-5 to TRBJ2-1, with D unresolved. The CDR3 has 11 amino acids. With 5 bases removed from V and 5 bases from J, the gap between germline ends came to 4 bases. CDR1 MNHEY and CDR2 SVGAGI come from the germline V gene. The CDR3 here is CASSDNNEQFF. CDR3 nucleotides: TGTGCCAGCAGTGATAACAATGAGCAGTTCTTC.

J is TRBJ1-4 and V is TRBV7-9, with a possible D match to TRBD1 (5 bases). The CDR3 consists of 13 residues. Germline V gives CDR1 SEHNR, CDR2 FQNEAQ (reference sequence). Trimming shortened V by 8 bases and J by 8 bases, and 15 bases separated the two germline ends. CDR3 in DNA: TGTGCCAGCGACACTGGGGACGGGGAAAAACTGTTTTTT. Protein product: CASDTGDGEKLFF.

The chain combines TRBV2 with TRBJ2-7; TRBD2 matches 11 bases. The V gene's germline CDR1 is SNHLY and CDR2 FYNNEI. CDR3 size: 14 residues. Trimming removed 3 bases from V and 7 bases from J; junction bases left unmatched: 5. The CDR3 is CASSDVLAGVEQYF. CDR3 DNA sequence: TGTGCCAGCAGTGATGTACTAGCGGGGGTTGAGCAGTACTTC.

This clone is classed as large (0.1 to 1%). V usage is TRBV6-1 and J usage is TRBJ1-6; possibly TRBD1 for D (6 bases). The CDR3 runs to 15 residues. V lost 2 bases, J lost 10 bases, and 15 bases lay in between. CDR1 is MNHNS, CDR2 SASEGT, per germline. The CDR3: CASSELRQGRSPLHF. In DNA form, the CDR3 reads TGTGCCAGCAGTGAACTAAGGCAGGGGCGCTCACCCCTCCACTTT.

The rearrangement joins TRBV18 to TRBJ2-7; a weak D match, TRBD1 (6 bases). CDR1 is KGHSH and CDR2 is LQKENI in the germline V gene. V was pared by 4 bases and J by 2 bases, with 9 bases between. The CDR3 is 13 residues long. For the CDR3, the DNA is TGTGCCAGCTCACGGACAGACCCCTACGAGCAGTACTTC. Translated, it gives CASSRTDPYEQYF. The variable domain in full, with the rest retrieved from reference TRBV18 and TRBJ2-7, is NAGVMQNPRHLVRRRGQEARLRCSPMKGHSHVYWYRQLPEEGLKFMVYLQKENIIDESGMPKERFSAEFPKEGPSILRIQQVVRGDSAAYFCASSRTDPYEQYFGPGTRLTVT.

The chain has TRBV27 and TRBJ2-3; D call uncertain. V lost 1 base and J 3 bases, leaving 8 bases between the germline ends. The CDR3 contains 14 residues. The germline CDR1 and CDR2 sequences are MNHEY and SMNVEV (reference sequence). The CDR3, as DNA: TGTGCCAGCAGTTTATACACAGCGACAGATACGCAGTATTTT. Residues: CASSLYTATDTQYF.

V is TRBV5-1 and J is TRBJ2-1; 8 bases fit TRBD2. Losses at the gene ends were 0 bases for V and 4 bases for J; bases not matched to a gene: 6. This CDR3 has 16 amino acids. CDR1 and CDR2 from the germline V gene are SGHRS and YFSETQ. CDR3 DNA sequence: TGCGCCAGCAGCTTGGGCCCGGGACTAGAATACAATGAGCAGTTCTTC. Its protein is CASSLGPGLEYNEQFF.

The chain links TRBV10-3 to TRBJ1-1, with 10 bases aligning to TRBD1. Unmatched junction bases numbered 10, after V lost 0 bases and J lost 12 bases. From germline, CDR1 is ENHRY and CDR2 SYGVKD. The CDR3 has 15 amino acids. The CDR3 sequence: CAISESVRDRGGTFF. CDR3 sequence (DNA): TGTGCCATCAGTGAGTCAGTCCGGGACAGGGGTGGAACTTTCTTT.

This clone has a single count. J is TRBJ1-2 and V is TRBV6-6; a possible D gene is TRBD1 (5 bases). The CDR3 length is 15 residues. V was pared by 0 bases and J by 0 bases, with 8 bases between. CDR1 MNHNY and CDR2 SVGAGI come from the germline V gene (reference sequence). The CDR3, as DNA: TGTGCCAGCAGTTACTCGGGGCAGACTAACTATGGCTACACCTTC. This translates into CASSYSGQTNYGYTF.

The rearrangement links TRBV5-1 to TRBJ2-3; TRBD1 matches 8 bases. CDR1 SGHRS and CDR2 YFSETQ come from the germline V gene. Losses at the gene ends were 1 base for V and 4 bases for J; bases not matched to a gene: 5. The CDR3 runs 15 residues. For the CDR3, the DNA is TGCGCCAGCAGCTTGTCGTCGACAGGGGCAGATACGCAGTATTTT. It translates to CASSLSSTGADTQYF. The full variable domain, in which reference TRBV5-1 and TRBJ2-3 provide the parts outside the CDR3, is KAGVTQTPRYLIKTRGQQVTLSCSPISGHRSVSWYQQTPGQGLQFLFEYFSETQRNKGNFPGRFSGRQFSNSRSEMNVSTLELGDSALYLCASSLSSTGADTQYFGPGTRLTVL.

J is TRBJ1-1 and V is TRBV2; 8 nucleotides align to TRBD1. V lost 10 bases, J lost 8 bases, and 6 bases stayed unmatched. The CDR3 length is 11 residues. Germline V gene lookup returns CDR1 SNHLY and CDR2 FYNNEI. Here the CDR3 DNA reads TGTGCCACCCTGGACAGGGTGGAAGCTTTCTTT. Translating gives CATLDRVEAFF.

The CDR3 is CATSRGSIMGGFTDTQYF. The CDR3 nucleotides read TGTGCCACCAGCAGAGGTTCGATTATGGGAGGGTTTACAGATACGCAGTATTTT. The chain uses TRBV15 and TRBJ2-3; 7 bases match TRBD2. The CDR3 covers 18 residues. Germline CDR1 and CDR2: LNHNV and YYDKDF (reference sequence). The ends lost 1 base at V and 3 bases at J; junction bases unmatched: 13. The full variable domain, rest sourced from reference TRBV15 and TRBJ2-3, is DAMVIQNPRYQVTQFGKPVTLSCSQTLNHNVMYWYQQKSSQAPKLLFHYYDKDFNNEADTPDNFQSRRPNTSFCFLDIRSPGLGDTAMYLCATSRGSIMGGFTDTQYFGPGTRLTVL.

V and J are TRBV7-3 and TRBJ2-5; the match to TRBD2 covers 10 bases. The CDR3 length is 15 residues. In germline, CDR1 is SGHTA, CDR2 FQGTGA. V shed 2 bases and J 5 bases; nucleotides not matched to a gene: 5. The CDR3 loop reads CASSLQAGGRETQYF. The CDR3 nucleotides are TGTGCCAGCAGCTTACAAGCGGGGGGGCGGGAGACCCAGTACTTC.

The chain has TRBV28 and TRBJ2-1, with TRBD2 identical over 12 bases. This CDR3 has 18 residues. Trimming removed 4 bases from V and 5 bases from J; junction bases left unmatched: 12. The V gene's germline CDR1 is MDHEN and CDR2 SYDVKM. DNA of the CDR3: TGTGCCAGCAGTTCAAACCGTCTGGGACTAGCGGGTAACAATGAGCAGTTCTTC. It is translated as CASSSNRLGLAGNNEQFF.

This clone occurred once. This chain uses TRBV11-3 with TRBJ2-2; no clear D gene. Trimming took off 3 bases at V and 5 bases at J, with 1 base between the two ends. The CDR3 is 11 residues long. Germline CDR1 SGHNT, CDR2 YENEEA. For the CDR3, the DNA is TGTGCCAGCAGCTTGACCGGGGAGCTGTTTTTT. This codes for CASSLTGELFF.

The V gene is TRBV29-1, the J gene TRBJ2-7; no definite D call. The CDR3 loop spans 12 amino acids. The germline V gene encodes CDR1 SQVTM and CDR2 ANQGSEA. V was trimmed by 5 bases and J by 9 bases, leaving 17 bases between them. As DNA, the CDR3 is TGCAGCGTTACTATCCCCTTGGCCGGGCAGTACTTC. It codes for CSVTIPLAGQYF.

The genes are TRBV11-3 and TRBJ2-1, with D uncertain. Trimming pared 0 bases from V and 4 bases from J, leaving 7 bases between. CDR3 length: 14 amino acids. Germline V lookup: CDR1 SGHNT, CDR2 YENEEA. The CDR3 spells CASSLERMYNEQFF. The CDR3, as DNA: TGTGCCAGCAGCTTAGAACGGATGTACAATGAGCAGTTCTTC.

V usage is TRBV9 and J usage is TRBJ2-1; maybe TRBD2 (6 bases). V was pared by 4 bases and J by 4 bases, with 18 bases between. The CDR3 has 16 residues. Germline V gene data show CDR1 as SGDLS and CDR2 as YYNGEE. The CDR3 loop reads CASSLSGLLLYNEQFF. The CDR3 DNA follows: TGTGCCAGCAGCTTAAGCGGGTTACTTTTATACAATGAGCAGTTCTTC. Supplemented by reference TRBV9 and TRBJ2-1, the full variable domain reads DSGVTQTPKHLITATGQRVTLRCSPRSGDLSVYWYQQSLDQGLQFLIQYYNGEERAKGNILERFSAQQFPDLHSELNLSSLELGDSALYFCASSLSGLLLYNEQFFGPGTRLTVL.

The V gene is TRBV7-9, the J gene TRBJ2-7; weak D call: TRBD2 (6 bases). The germline gives CDR1 SEHNR, CDR2 FQNEAQ (reference sequence). The CDR3 spans 13 residues. Deletions cut 6 bases from V and 3 bases from J, with 12 bases between. CDR3 amino acids: CASRNGLNYEQYF. The DNA for the CDR3 is TGTGCCAGCAGAAATGGACTAAACTACGAGCAGTACTTC.

The chain recombines TRBV4-3 with TRBJ1-2, with TRBD1 identical over 11 bases. This CDR3 has 15 residues. V lost 0 bases and J lost 4; bases outside the gene matches: 1. Germline V gene data show CDR1 as LGHNA and CDR2 as YSLEER. In DNA, the CDR3 is TGCGCCAGCAGCCAAGATGGACAGGGGGCCTATGGCTACACCTTC. Translating it yields CASSQDGQGAYGYTF.

The rearrangement uses TRBV6-5 and TRBJ1-6; possible D gene TRBD1, 6 bases. Germline CDR1 reads MNHEY; CDR2 reads SVGAGI. The CDR3 has 16 residues. The V gene lost 2 bases and the J gene lost 10 bases, with 18 bases spanning the gap. This chain's CDR3 is CASSYHGQFGASPLHF. CDR3 nucleotides: TGTGCCAGCAGTTACCACGGACAGTTCGGGGCGTCACCCCTCCACTTT.

The chain links TRBV7-8 to TRBJ2-1; 11 bases align to TRBD1. V shed 5 bases, J shed 6 bases, and the junction held 3 bases outside the gene matches. Per the germline V gene, CDR1 is SGHVS and CDR2 is FQNEAQ. The CDR3 sequence is 14 residues long. The DNA of the CDR3 is TGTGCCAGCAGCCACGGACAGGGGGCCAATGAGCAGTTCTTC. Amino acid sequence: CASSHGQGANEQFF.

The rearrangement uses TRBV10-2 and TRBJ2-3; weak D call: TRBD1 (6 bases). Trimming removed 4 bases from V and 4 bases from J, with 15 bases in between. CDR1 is WSHSY and CDR2 is SAAADI in the germline V gene. CDR3 length: 15 residues. The CDR3: CASSARQALADTQYF. CDR3 DNA sequence: TGCGCCAGCAGTGCTCGACAGGCTTTGGCAGATACGCAGTATTTT.

The CDR3 nucleotides are TGTGCCAGCTCGTCGGCGCTTACGGGACAGGGGACCTACGAGCAGTACTTC. Translation gives CASSSALTGQGTYEQYF. This chain joins TRBV18 and TRBJ2-7, with 10 bases identical to TRBD1. Losses at the gene ends were 6 bases for V and 2 bases for J; bases not matched to a gene: 13. The CDR3 loop spans 17 amino acids. The germline CDR1 and CDR2 sequences are KGHSH and LQKENI.